This T cell receptor beta chain was recorded in a study of technical replicates of blood from several donors. Sequencing was performed with immunoSEQ multiplex PCR; in TCRdb, only in-frame clones are kept and a portion is missing. The sample yields roughly 14,000 clones, around 87% seen once. The germline V gene has CDR1 WNHNN and CDR2 SYGVQD (reference sequence). Trimming at V came to 4 bases and at J to 11 bases, leaving 2 bases not matched to a gene. The CDR3 sequence is 11 residues long. The sample was PBMCs. The sequence was collected from a human donor in good health. This chain connects TRBV10-1 to TRBJ1-1; 9 bases match TRBD1. The CDR3 here is CASSAQGAAFF. The DNA for the CDR3 is TGCGCCAGCAGTGCACAGGGGGCGGCTTTCTTT.